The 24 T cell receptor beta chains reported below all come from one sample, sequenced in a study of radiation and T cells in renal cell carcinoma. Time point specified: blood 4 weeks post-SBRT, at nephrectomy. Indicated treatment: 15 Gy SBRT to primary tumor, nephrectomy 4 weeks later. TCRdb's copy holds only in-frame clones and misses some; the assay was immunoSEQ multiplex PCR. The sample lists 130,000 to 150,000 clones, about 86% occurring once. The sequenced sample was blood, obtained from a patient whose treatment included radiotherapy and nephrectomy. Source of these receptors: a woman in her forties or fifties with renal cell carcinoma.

Here the CDR3 reads CASSMGVKETQYF. The CDR3 coding sequence is TGTGCCAGTAGTATGGGCGTGAAAGAGACCCAGTACTTC. The V call is TRBV19, the J call TRBJ2-5; D remains ambiguous. The germline V gene encodes CDR1 LNHDA and CDR2 SQIVND (reference sequence). V was shortened by 3 bases and J by 3 bases, with 8 bases between the two germline ends. The CDR3 sequence is 13 residues long.

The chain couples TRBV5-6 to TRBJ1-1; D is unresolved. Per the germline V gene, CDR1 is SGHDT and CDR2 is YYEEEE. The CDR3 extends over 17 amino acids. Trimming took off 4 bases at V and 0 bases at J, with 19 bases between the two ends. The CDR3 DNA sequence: TGTGCCAGCAGCCCTTCCTTCGAGCCTTATTTGAACACTGAAGCTTTCTTT. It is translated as CASSPSFEPYLNTEAFF.

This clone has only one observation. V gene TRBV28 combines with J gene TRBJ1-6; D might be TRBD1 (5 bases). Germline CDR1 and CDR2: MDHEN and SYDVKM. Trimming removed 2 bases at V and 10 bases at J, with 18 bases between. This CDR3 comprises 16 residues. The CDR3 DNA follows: TGTGCCAGCAGTTTAGGTTCAGGCACAGGAAACTCACCCCTCCACTTT. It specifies CASSLGSGTGNSPLHF.

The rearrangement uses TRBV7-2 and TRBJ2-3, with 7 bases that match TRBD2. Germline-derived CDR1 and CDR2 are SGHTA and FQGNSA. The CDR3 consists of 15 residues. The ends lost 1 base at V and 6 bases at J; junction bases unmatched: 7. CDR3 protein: CASSLDLAAGDTQYF. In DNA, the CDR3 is TGTGCCAGCAGCTTAGATCTAGCGGCAGGGGATACGCAGTATTTT. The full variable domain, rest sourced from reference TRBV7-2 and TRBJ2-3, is GAGVSQSPSNKVTEKGKDVELRCDPISGHTALYWYRQSLGQGLEFLIYFQGNSAPDKSGLPSDRFSAERTGGSVSTLTIQRTQQEDSAVYLCASSLDLAAGDTQYFGPGTRLTVL.

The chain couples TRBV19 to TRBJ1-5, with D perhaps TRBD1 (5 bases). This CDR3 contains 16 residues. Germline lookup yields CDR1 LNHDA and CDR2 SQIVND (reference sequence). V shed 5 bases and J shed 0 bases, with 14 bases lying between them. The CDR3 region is CASSVRDGISNQPQHF. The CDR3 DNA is TGTGCCAGTAGTGTCCGGGACGGAATTAGCAATCAGCCCCAGCATTTT.

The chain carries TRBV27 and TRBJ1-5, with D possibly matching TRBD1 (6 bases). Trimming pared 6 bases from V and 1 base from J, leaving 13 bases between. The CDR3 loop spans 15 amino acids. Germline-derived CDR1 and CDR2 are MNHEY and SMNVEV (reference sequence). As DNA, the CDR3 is TGTGCCAGCAGCATAGGGGGGGCGAGCAATCAGCCCCAGCATTTT. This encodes CASSIGGASNQPQHF.

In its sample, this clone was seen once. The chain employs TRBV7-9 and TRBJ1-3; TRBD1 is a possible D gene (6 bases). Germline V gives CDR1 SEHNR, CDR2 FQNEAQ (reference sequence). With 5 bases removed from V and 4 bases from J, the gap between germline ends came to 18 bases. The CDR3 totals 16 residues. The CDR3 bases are TGTGCCAGCAGCCCGGCGGGGGCTTCGTTCGGAAACACCATATATTTT. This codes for CASSPAGASFGNTIYF. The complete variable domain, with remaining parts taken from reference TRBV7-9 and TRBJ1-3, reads DTGVSQNPRHKITKRGQNVTFRCDPISEHNRLYWYRQTLGQGPEFLTYFQNEAQLEKSRLLSDRFSAERPKGSFSTLEIQRTEQGDSAMYLCASSPAGASFGNTIYFGEGSWLTVV.

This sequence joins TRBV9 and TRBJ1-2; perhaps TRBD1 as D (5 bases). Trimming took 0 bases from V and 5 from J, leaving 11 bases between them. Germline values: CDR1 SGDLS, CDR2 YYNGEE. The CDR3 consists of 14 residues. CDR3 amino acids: CASSVVGREYGYTF. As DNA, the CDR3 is TGTGCCAGCAGCGTAGTCGGCAGGGAGTATGGCTACACCTTC.

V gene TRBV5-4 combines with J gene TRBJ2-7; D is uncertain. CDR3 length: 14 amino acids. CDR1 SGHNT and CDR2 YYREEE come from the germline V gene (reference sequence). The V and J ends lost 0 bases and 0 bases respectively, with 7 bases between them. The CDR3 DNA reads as TGTGCCAGCAGCTTGGAATTTGCCTCCTACGAGCAGTACTTC. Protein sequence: CASSLEFASYEQYF.

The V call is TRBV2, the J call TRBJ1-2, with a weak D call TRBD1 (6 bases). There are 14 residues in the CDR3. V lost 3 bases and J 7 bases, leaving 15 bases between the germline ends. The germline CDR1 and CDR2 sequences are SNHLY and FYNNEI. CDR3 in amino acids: CASSDRGALGGYTF. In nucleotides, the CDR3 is TGTGCCAGCAGTGACAGGGGCGCCCTTGGTGGCTACACCTTC.

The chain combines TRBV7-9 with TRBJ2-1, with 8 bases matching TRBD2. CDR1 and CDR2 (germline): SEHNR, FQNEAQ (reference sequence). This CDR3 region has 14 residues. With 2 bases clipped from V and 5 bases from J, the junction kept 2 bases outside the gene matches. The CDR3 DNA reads TGTGCCAGCAGCTTAACACTAGCGGACAATGAGCAGTTCTTC. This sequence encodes CASSLTLADNEQFF.

The CDR3 DNA reads TGTGCCAGCAGCGGGAGTCCCTACAATGAGCAGTTCTTC. Its translation is CASSGSPYNEQFF. The rearrangement joins TRBV6-5 to TRBJ2-1, with D perhaps matching TRBD2 (6 bases). The CDR3 is 13 amino acids. Trimming removed 6 bases at V and 2 bases at J, with 8 bases between. Germline assignment: CDR1 MNHEY and CDR2 SVGAGI.

This chain's CDR3 is CASSSDSYSNQPQHF. The CDR3 coding sequence is TGTGCCAGTAGTTCGGACAGTTATAGCAATCAGCCCCAGCATTTT. The chain links TRBV19 to TRBJ1-5, with D tentatively TRBD1 (6 bases). V gave up 5 bases and J gave up 0 bases, with 11 bases separating them. The germline CDR1 and CDR2 sequences are LNHDA and SQIVND (reference sequence). The CDR3 runs 15 residues.

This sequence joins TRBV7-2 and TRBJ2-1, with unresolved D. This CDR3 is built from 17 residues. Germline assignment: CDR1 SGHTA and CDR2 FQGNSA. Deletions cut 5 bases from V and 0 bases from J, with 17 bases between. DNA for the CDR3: TGTGCCAGCAGCCCAGATTCGGGCTCTTACTCCTACAATGAGCAGTTCTTC. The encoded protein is CASSPDSGSYSYNEQFF.

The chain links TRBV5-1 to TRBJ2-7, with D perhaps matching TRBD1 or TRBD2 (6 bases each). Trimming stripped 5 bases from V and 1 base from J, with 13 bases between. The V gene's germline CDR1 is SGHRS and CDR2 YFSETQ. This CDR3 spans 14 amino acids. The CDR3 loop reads CASRKGGLSYEQYF. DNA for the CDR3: TGCGCCAGCAGAAAGGGGGGTTTATCCTACGAGCAGTACTTC.

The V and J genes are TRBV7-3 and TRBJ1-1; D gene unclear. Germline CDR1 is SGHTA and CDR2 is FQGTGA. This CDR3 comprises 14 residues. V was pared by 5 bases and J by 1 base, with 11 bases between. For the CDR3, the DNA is TGTGCCAGCAGCCCCGGACTCAAGAACACTGAAGCTTTCTTT. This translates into CASSPGLKNTEAFF.

CDR3 bases: TGTGCCAGCAGCCCAGGGTTACTAGAGCAGTTCTTC. Protein: CASSPGLLEQFF. The chain carries TRBV5-6 and TRBJ2-1, with a weak D call TRBD1 (5 bases). Trimming shortened V by 4 bases and J by 10 bases, and 12 bases separated the two germline ends. This CDR3 region has 12 residues. Germline CDR1 is SGHDT and CDR2 is YYEEEE.

The CDR3 DNA follows: TGTGCCAGCAGCTCAGGGGGCGCGGCTTACACCGGGGAGCTGTTTTTT. Amino acid sequence: CASSSGGAAYTGELFF. The genes are TRBV7-9 and TRBJ2-2; 8 bases fit TRBD1. Germline V gene data show CDR1 as SEHNR and CDR2 as FQNEAQ (reference sequence). This CDR3 is built from 16 residues. V trimming: 4 bases; J trimming: 3 bases; junction bases outside the gene matches: 7.

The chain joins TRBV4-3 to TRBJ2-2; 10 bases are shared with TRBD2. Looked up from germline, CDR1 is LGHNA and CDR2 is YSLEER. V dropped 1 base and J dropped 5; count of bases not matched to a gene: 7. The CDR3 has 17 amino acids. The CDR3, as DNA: TGCGCCAGCAGCCAAGTACCAGCGGGAGGGGGGACCGGGGAGCTGTTTTTT. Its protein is CASSQVPAGGGTGELFF.

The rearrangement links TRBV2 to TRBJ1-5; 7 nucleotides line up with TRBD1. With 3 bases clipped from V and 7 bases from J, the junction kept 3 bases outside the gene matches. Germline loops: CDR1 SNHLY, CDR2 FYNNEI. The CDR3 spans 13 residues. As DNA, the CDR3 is TGTGCCAGCAGTGAGTTCAGGGGGCAGCCCCAGCATTTT. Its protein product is CASSEFRGQPQHF.

The CDR3: CSVVSAGTYEQYF. For the CDR3, the DNA is TGCAGCGTTGTATCGGCAGGAACCTACGAGCAGTACTTC. V and J are TRBV29-1 and TRBJ2-7; D is ambiguous. This CDR3 region has 13 residues. V dropped 4 bases and J dropped 2 bases, with 12 bases sitting between them. The germline V gene has CDR1 SQVTM and CDR2 ANQGSEA.

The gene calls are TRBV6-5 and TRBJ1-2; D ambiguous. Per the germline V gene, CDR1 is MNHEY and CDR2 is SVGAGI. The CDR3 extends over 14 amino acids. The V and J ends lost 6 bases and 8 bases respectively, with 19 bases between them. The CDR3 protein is CASSPGGLNKGYTF. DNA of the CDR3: TGTGCCAGCAGCCCGGGCGGACTAAATAAAGGCTACACCTTC.

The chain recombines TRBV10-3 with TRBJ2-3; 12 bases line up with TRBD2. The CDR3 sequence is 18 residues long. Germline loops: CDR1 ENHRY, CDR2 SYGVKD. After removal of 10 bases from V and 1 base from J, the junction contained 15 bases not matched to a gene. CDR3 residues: CATKTSGGGIRGTDTQYF. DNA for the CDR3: TGTGCCACGAAGACTAGCGGGGGTGGGATACGAGGCACAGATACGCAGTATTTT.

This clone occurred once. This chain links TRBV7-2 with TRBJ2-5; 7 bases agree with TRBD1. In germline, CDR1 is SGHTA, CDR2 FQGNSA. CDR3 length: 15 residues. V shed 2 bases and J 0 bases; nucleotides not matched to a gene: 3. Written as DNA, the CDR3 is TGTGCCAGCAGCTTATCGGGACAGAACCAAGAGACCCAGTACTTC. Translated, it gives CASSLSGQNQETQYF. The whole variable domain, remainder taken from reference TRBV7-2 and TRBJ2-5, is GAGVSQSPSNKVTEKGKDVELRCDPISGHTALYWYRQSLGQGLEFLIYFQGNSAPDKSGLPSDRFSAERTGGSVSTLTIQRTQQEDSAVYLCASSLSGQNQETQYFGPGTRLLVL.